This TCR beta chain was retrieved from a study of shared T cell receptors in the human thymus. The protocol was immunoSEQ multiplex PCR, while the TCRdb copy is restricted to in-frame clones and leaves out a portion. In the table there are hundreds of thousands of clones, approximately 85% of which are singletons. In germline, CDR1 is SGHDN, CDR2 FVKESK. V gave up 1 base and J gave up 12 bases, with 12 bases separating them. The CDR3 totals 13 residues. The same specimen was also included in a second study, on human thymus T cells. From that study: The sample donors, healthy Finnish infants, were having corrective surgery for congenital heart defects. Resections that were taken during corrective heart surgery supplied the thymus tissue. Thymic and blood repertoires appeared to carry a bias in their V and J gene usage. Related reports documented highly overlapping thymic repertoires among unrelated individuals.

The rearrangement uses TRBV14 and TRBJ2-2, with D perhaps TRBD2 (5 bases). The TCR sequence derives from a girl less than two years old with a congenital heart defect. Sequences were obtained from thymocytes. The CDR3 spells CASSQAGRRKLFF. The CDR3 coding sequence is TGTGCCAGCAGCCAAGCGGGAAGAAGGAAGCTGTTTTTT.